This T cell receptor beta chain came from a study of CD8 T cells in ankylosing spondylitis. Via MiXCR, TCRdb re-called the 5' RACE reads, giving one row per CDR3 protein. The table includes roughly 700,000 distinct CDR3 sequences, roughly 20% detected once. Turning to this clonotype: Its antigen is unidentified.

Study-wide results and limits: Reportedly, disease-linked clones are significantly enriched in ankylosing spondylitis patients' matched synovial fluid. Apparently characteristic of ankylosing spondylitis blood was a TCR beta motif (eight highly homologous variants).

Germline V CDR1 and CDR2: SGHTA, FQGNSA. J gave up 7 bases and V 5 bases, and 11 bases lay outside the gene matches. This CDR3 has 17 amino acids. The gene calls are TRBV7-2 and TRBJ2-5; 15 nucleotides agree with TRBD2. The sequenced material came from blood, either unsorted or a sorted T cell fraction (not recorded which). The TCR sequence derives from a male donor with ankylosing spondylitis. CDR3 DNA sequence: TGTGCCAGCAGCCCTGGACTAGCGGGAGGGCCTTGGGGGACCCAGTACTTC. It codes for CASSPGLAGGPWGTQYF.